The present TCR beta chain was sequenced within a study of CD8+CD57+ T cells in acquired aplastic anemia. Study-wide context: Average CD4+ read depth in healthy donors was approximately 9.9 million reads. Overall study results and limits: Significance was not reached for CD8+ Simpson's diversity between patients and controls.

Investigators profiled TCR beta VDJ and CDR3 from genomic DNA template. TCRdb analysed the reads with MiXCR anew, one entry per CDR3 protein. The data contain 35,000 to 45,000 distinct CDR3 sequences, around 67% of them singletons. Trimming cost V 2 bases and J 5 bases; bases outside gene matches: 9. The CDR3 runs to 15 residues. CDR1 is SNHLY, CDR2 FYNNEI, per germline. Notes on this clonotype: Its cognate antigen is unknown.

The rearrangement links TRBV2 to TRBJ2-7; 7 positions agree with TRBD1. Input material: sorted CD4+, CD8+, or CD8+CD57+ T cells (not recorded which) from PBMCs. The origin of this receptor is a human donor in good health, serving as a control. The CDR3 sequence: CASSENGVGGDEQYF. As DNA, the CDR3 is TGTGCCAGCAGTGAAAACGGTGTAGGGGGCGACGAGCAGTACTTC.